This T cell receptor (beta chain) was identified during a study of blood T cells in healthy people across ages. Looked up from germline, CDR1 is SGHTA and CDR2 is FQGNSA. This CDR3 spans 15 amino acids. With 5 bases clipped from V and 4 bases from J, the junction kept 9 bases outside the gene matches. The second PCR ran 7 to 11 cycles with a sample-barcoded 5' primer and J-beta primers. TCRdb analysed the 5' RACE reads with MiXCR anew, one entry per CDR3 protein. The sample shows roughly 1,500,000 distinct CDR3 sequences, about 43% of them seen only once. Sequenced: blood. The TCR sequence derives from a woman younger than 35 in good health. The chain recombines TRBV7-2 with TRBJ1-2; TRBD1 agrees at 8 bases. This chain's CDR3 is CASSPAPGQVYGYTF. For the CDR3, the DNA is TGTGCCAGCAGCCCAGCCCCGGGACAGGTCTATGGCTACACCTTC. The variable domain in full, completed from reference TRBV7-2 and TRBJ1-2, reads GAGVSQSPSNKVTEKGKDVELRCDPISGHTALYWYRQSLGQGLEFLIYFQGNSAPDKSGLPSDRFSAERTGGSVSTLTIQRTQQEDSAVYLCASSPAPGQVYGYTFGSGTRLTVV.